Below are 21 T cell receptor beta chains sequenced from a single sample in a study of T-cell memory formation after mild COVID-19. MiXCR, run by TCRdb on the 5' RACE reads, gives a single entry per CDR3 protein. The table records 110,000 to 150,000 distinct CDR3 sequences, 20% to 25% of them present only once. Sequencing was performed on PBMCs or a T cell subset sorted from them (not recorded which). The receptors were sampled from an adult woman who had mild COVID-19 (a few samples of this study predate the infection). Cell type and time point are not known.

The V call is TRBV5-1, the J call TRBJ2-3, with D uncertain. V shed 0 bases and J shed 3 bases, with 8 bases lying between them. The CDR3 contains 14 residues. CDR1 is SGHRS and CDR2 is YFSETQ in the germline V gene. CDR3 in amino acids: CASSLGDFTDTQYF. The CDR3 bases are TGCGCCAGCAGCTTGGGAGACTTTACAGATACGCAGTATTTT.

The chain carries TRBV29-1 and TRBJ2-7; TRBD1 might be the D (5 bases). This CDR3 is 14 amino acids long. Germline V gives CDR1 SQVTM, CDR2 ANQGSEA. Trimming shortened V by 7 bases and J by 6 bases, and 22 bases separated the two germline ends. The CDR3 sequence is CSDRSYVLGGEQYF. The CDR3 DNA is TGCAGCGACAGGTCCTACGTGCTTGGTGGCGAGCAGTACTTC.

The chain combines TRBV11-2 with TRBJ2-1; D is undetermined. This CDR3 region has 13 residues. V was pared by 2 bases and J by 8 bases, with 10 bases between. Germline CDR1 reads SGHAT; CDR2 reads FQNNGV. The CDR3 loop reads CASSLLVFHEQFF. DNA for the CDR3: TGTGCCAGCAGCTTATTAGTGTTTCATGAGCAGTTCTTC.

The chain has TRBV30 and TRBJ2-3; 9 nucleotides line up with TRBD2. Germline loops: CDR1 GTSNPN, CDR2 SVGIG (reference sequence). The CDR3 contains 13 residues. With 5 bases clipped from V and 6 bases from J, the junction kept 6 bases outside the gene matches. As DNA, the CDR3 is TGTGCCTGGGACGGGACTAGCATGGATACGCAGTATTTT. It codes for CAWDGTSMDTQYF.

This clonotype was detected a few times. V gene TRBV29-1 combines with J gene TRBJ2-7; 7 bases agree with TRBD1. V trimming: 6 bases; J trimming: 3 bases; junction bases outside the gene matches: 5. From germline, CDR1 is SQVTM and CDR2 ANQGSEA. This CDR3 contains 12 residues. Written as DNA, the CDR3 is TGCAGCGTATGGGACAGCTACTACGAGCAGTACTTC. It translates to CSVWDSYYEQYF.

This clonotype was observed a handful of times. This chain links TRBV7-9 with TRBJ1-3, with D maybe TRBD1 (6 bases). The germline V gene has CDR1 SEHNR and CDR2 FQNEAQ (reference sequence). V lost 5 bases, J lost 0 bases, and 14 bases lay in between. The length of the CDR3 is 16 residues. In DNA form, the CDR3 reads TGTGCCAGCAGCGCGGTGGGGGGCCGCTCTGGAAACACCATATATTTT. Translated, it gives CASSAVGGRSGNTIYF.

The J gene is TRBJ2-1, the V gene TRBV12-3 or TRBV12-4; no firm D call. The CDR3 runs 13 residues. With 3 bases removed from V and 9 bases from J, the gap between germline ends came to 12 bases. The CDR3 protein is CASSFTPMGEQFF. The CDR3 DNA follows: TGTGCCAGCAGTTTTACCCCGATGGGTGAGCAGTTCTTC.

The chain employs TRBV20-1 and TRBJ1-1; tentatively, D is TRBD1 (6 bases). Germline loops: CDR1 DFQATT, CDR2 SNEGSKA (reference sequence). The length of the CDR3 is 12 residues. The V end lost 0 bases, the J end lost 7 bases, and 9 bases lay between the germline ends. The DNA for the CDR3 is TGCAGTGCTAGAGAGGGGGCGGTTGAAGCTTTCTTT. It is translated as CSAREGAVEAFF.

This clonotype has just a few counts. This chain connects TRBV6-5 to TRBJ2-5; TRBD1 might be the D (5 bases). In germline, CDR1 is MNHEY, CDR2 SVGAGI. The CDR3 has 16 amino acids. Trimming removed 2 bases from V and 1 base from J, with 14 bases in between. The DNA for the CDR3 is TGTGCCAGCAGTTACACCTACAGACAGAGCCAAGAGACCCAGTACTTC. Its protein product is CASSYTYRQSQETQYF.

The chain employs TRBV6-5 and TRBJ2-3; 7 positions match TRBD2. The CDR3 sequence is 16 residues long. The germline gives CDR1 MNHEY, CDR2 SVGAGI. Trimming took 5 bases from V and 4 from J; bases not matched to a gene: 12. For the CDR3, the DNA is TGTGCCAGCAGTACTCAGACTAGCTTATCCCCAGATACGCAGTATTTT. It translates to CASSTQTSLSPDTQYF.

The chain is built from TRBV27 and TRBJ2-7; D not certain. V lost 7 bases and J lost 1, with 8 bases in between. Germline CDR1 and CDR2: MNHEY and SMNVEV (reference sequence). This CDR3 is 12 amino acids long. The DNA for the CDR3 is TGTGCCAGCATGTCACCTTCCTACGAGCAGTACTTC. It translates to CASMSPSYEQYF.

The chain combines TRBV5-1 with TRBJ2-1; 12 bases map to TRBD2. Germline trimming cut 2 bases from V and 10 bases from J; bases unmatched to any gene: 10. The CDR3 has 16 amino acids. Germline assignment: CDR1 SGHRS and CDR2 YFSETQ. CDR3 DNA sequence: TGCGCCAGCAGCTTTACGACTAGCGGGAGAGCGGACGAGCAGTTCTTC. Translating it yields CASSFTTSGRADEQFF.

This chain uses TRBV12-3 or TRBV12-4 with TRBJ2-1; 10 bases line up with TRBD2. J was trimmed by 5 bases and V by 5 bases; bases with no gene match: 12. This CDR3 has 17 amino acids. CDR3 DNA sequence: TGTGCCAGCAGTCCATTAGACAGGACTAGCGGCCACAATGAGCAGTTCTTC. Residues: CASSPLDRTSGHNEQFF.

Only a few counts were recorded for this clonotype. This chain connects TRBV7-9 to TRBJ2-2; D is undetermined. Trimming left V 0 bases short and J 6 bases short, with 2 bases between. The CDR3 has 12 amino acids. CDR1 and CDR2 (germline): SEHNR, FQNEAQ (reference sequence). CDR3 DNA: TGTGCCAGCAGCTTAGCCCCCGGGGAGCTGTTTTTT. This translates into CASSLAPGELFF.

V gene TRBV21-1 combines with J gene TRBJ1-1; TRBD1 reflects the table's D call only, with no check against the DNA. TRBV21-1 is a recognized pseudogene. This CDR3 has 18 residues. CDR3: CASSKRPGTGGMNTEAFF. CDR3 nucleotide sequence: TGTGCCAGCAGCAAACGCCCGGGGACAGGGGGTATGAACACTGAAGCTTTCTTT.

Only a few counts were recorded for this clonotype. The V and J genes are TRBV7-2 and TRBJ2-7; D call uncertain. CDR3 length equals 16 residues. The V end was cut by 5 bases, the J end by 2 bases, with 19 bases between. The germline V gene encodes CDR1 SGHTA and CDR2 FQGNSA. The CDR3 coding sequence is TGTGCCAGCAGCCTACTCATAGGGTACCAGGCCTACGAGCAGTACTTC. Residues: CASSLLIGYQAYEQYF.

The chain employs TRBV24-1 and TRBJ2-1; 15 bases map to TRBD2. J gave up 0 bases and V 4 bases, and 6 bases lay outside the gene matches. The CDR3 has 19 residues. Germline CDR1 reads KGHDR; CDR2 reads SFDVKD. The CDR3 DNA sequence: TGTGCCACCAGTGAACCCGGACTAGCGGGAGGGAGCTCCTACAATGAGCAGTTCTTC. Translating it yields CATSEPGLAGGSSYNEQFF.

This clonotype was seen repeatedly, ten times or more. V and J are TRBV5-1 and TRBJ2-7, with TRBD2 identical over 8 bases. Germline V lookup: CDR1 SGHRS, CDR2 YFSETQ. The CDR3 consists of 15 residues. Germline trimming cut 1 base from V and 4 bases from J; bases unmatched to any gene: 7. This CDR3 reads CASSLQRGGAYEQYF. For the CDR3, the DNA is TGCGCCAGCAGCTTGCAACGGGGGGGAGCTTACGAGCAGTACTTC.

The J gene is TRBJ2-7, the V gene TRBV7-6, with TRBD2 as a possible D gene (6 bases). This CDR3 has 14 residues. The ends were cut back, 2 bases at V and 2 bases at J, with 10 bases in the middle. Germline V gene data show CDR1 as SGHVS and CDR2 as FNYEAQ. The CDR3 is CASSLSGSAYEQYF. In DNA form, the CDR3 reads TGTGCCAGCAGCTTATCCGGGAGTGCCTACGAGCAGTACTTC.

The chain uses TRBV27 and TRBJ2-7; D unclear. This CDR3 is built from 12 residues. Germline-derived CDR1 and CDR2 are MNHEY and SMNVEV (reference sequence). Trimming cost V 8 bases and J 1 base, with 9 bases left between them. For the CDR3, the DNA is TGTGCCAGCTCTGACCGATCCTACGAGCAGTACTTC. Encoded protein: CASSDRSYEQYF.

DNA of the CDR3: TGCAGTGCTAGAGATTGGACTAGCGCTGAAGAGACCCAGTACTTC. Protein sequence: CSARDWTSAEETQYF. The chain employs TRBV20-1 and TRBJ2-5; 9 bases line up with TRBD2. The CDR3 extends over 15 amino acids. Germline V gene sequence: CDR1 DFQATT, CDR2 SNEGSKA (reference sequence). V lost 0 bases to trimming and J lost 3 bases; unmatched junction nucleotides: 5.